A single T cell receptor beta chain is shown here with its context. Its specificity is unknown. The data originate from a study of shared clonotypes between healthy human individuals. Overall study findings and caveats: Sequencing depth was expected to affect clonotype sharing among donors. The genetic and exposure-history diversity represented was limited by few donors. Generally, estimated richness proved larger in naive subsets than it did in memory subsets.

TCRdb's table, derived via immunoSEQ multiplex PCR, lists solely in-frame clones and lacks some. The sample carries about 1.5 million clones, approximately 98% recorded once. The CDR3 covers 15 residues. The genes are TRBV21-1 and TRBJ2-1; the DNA was not compared with TRBD2, the D call given in the table. TRBV21-1 represents a pseudogene. The sequence came from a man aged 25 to 45 in good health. The material sequenced was naive CD4+ T cells sorted from blood. Noted subset: CD45RA+ positively selected. The CDR3 sequence: CASSKEPYPRNEQFF. The CDR3 bases are TGTGCCAGCAGCAAAGAGCCTTACCCCCGCAATGAGCAGTTCTTC.